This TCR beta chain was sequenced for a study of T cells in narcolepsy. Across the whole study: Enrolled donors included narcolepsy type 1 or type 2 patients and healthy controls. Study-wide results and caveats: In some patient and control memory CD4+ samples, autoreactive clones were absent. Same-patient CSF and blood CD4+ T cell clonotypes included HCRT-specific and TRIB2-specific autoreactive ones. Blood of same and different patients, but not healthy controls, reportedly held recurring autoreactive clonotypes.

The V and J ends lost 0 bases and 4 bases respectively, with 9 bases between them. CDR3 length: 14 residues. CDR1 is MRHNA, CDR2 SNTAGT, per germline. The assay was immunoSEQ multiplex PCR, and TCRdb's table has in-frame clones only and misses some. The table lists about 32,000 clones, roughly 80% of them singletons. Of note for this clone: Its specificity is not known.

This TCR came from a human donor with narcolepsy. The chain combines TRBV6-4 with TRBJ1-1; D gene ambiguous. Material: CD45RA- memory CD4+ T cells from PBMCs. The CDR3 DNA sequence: TGTGCCAGCAGTGACTCGAGTCGGGGCACTGAAGCTTTCTTT. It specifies CASSDSSRGTEAFF.